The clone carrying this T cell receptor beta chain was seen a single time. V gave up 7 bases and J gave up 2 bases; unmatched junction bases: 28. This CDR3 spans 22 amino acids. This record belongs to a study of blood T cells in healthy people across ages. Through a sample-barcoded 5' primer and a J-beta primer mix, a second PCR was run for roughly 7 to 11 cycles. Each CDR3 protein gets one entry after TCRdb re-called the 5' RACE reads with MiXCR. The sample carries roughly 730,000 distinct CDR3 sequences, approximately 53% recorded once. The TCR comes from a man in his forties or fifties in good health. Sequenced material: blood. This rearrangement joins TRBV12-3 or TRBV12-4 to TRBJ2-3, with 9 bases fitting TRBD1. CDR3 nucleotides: TGTGCCAGCACCCCAGGACGGATGGGGGAGGACAGGGGAGGGACTGACACAGATACGCAGTATTTT. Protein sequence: CASTPGRMGEDRGGTDTDTQYF.